This T cell receptor beta chain was identified during a study of cytotoxic CD8 clonotypes in ibrutinib-treated CLL (dated by TCRdb to about 2021). Regarding the study in general: The cohort included around 15 treatment-naive and fewer than 12 relapsed/refractory patients; 17 to 18 were IGHV unmutated. Longitudinal samples were available for about 30% of the roughly 86 trial participants. Cryopreserved peripheral blood mononuclear cells were obtained prior to treatment, at the time of response, and at either disease progression or sustained remission. Responses were partial in 24 patients and complete in 2; after median approximately 5.5 years follow-up, about 14 stayed in remission and some twelve progressed. Response samples were obtained after a median of roughly 13 months of treatment, with a range of roughly 6 to 40 months. On average, each sample yielded roughly 250,000 productive templates and roughly 95,000 productive rearrangements.

This clone occurred a few times. Its antigen remains undetermined. Per-base quality was not reported, and no clone a single base away is much larger than it. Findings and caveats that apply to the study as a whole: At ibrutinib response clonality went up, during sustained remission it held steady, and at progression it dropped back toward baseline. Public clonotypes were rare and either shrank or stayed stable during treatment, and the rise in clonality at ibrutinib response reflected expansion of private clonotypes. Baseline clonality was found to be higher than that of age-matched healthy donors and was strongly correlated with circulating CD8+ T-cell counts. Lymph node repertoires were not examined, and the timing of sampling was not matched between patients in sustained remission and those whose disease progressed.

Approximately 2 micrograms of genomic DNA were extracted from cryopreserved PBMCs for TCR beta library preparation. High-throughput TCR beta sequencing was performed on longitudinal blood samples from CLL patients receiving ibrutinib monotherapy. The patients were enrolled in a single-center, open-label phase 2 trial of ibrutinib monotherapy. Here V drops 5 bases and J drops 3 bases, and the junction holds 4 bases not matched to any gene. The cysteine opens and the phenylalanine closes a CDR3 of 14 amino acids. The only DNA kept is the CDR3, 42 bases in frame from the first base. The germline V gene (reference sequence) sets CDR1 to MNHNY and CDR2 to SVGAGI. The goal of deep resolution MiSeq sequencing was a depth between 1 in 1 million and 1 in 200,000 T cells, and coverage averaged 10x per clonotype. The immunoSEQ hsTCRB Kit was used to generate the TCR beta libraries. Concerning the study's data processing: Data were analyzed with ImmunoSEQ Data Assistant and ImmunoSEQ Analyzer, with V, D and J genes assigned per IMGT definitions. Clonality, which ranges from 0 to 1, was calculated by subtracting the normalized Shannon entropy of productive rearrangement frequencies from one. Public clonotype analysis was restricted to overrepresented clonotypes comprising at least 0.05% of each patient's repertoire. About twelve repertoires from age-matched healthy donors, obtained from immuneACCESS, served as clonality controls. The source is immuneACCESS, and TCRdb retained only in-frame sequences with V and J called. Part of the clones is not carried over; for the studies checked, unresolved V genes explain less than half of this, and the remainder is unexplained. The V and J calls and clone size are taken from that table; D and trimming were inferred from the DNA. The sample table records over 7,000 clones; 65% to 85% of these occur just once. Together, the top ten hold approximately 3.9% of the sample.

The material was PBMCs, obtained before ibrutinib treatment. Here the chain combines TRBV6-6 and TRBJ2-3; TRBD1 fits 8 bases in the junction. This TCR was recovered from a human donor with chronic lymphocytic leukemia. This receptor carries the CDR3 CASSKTGVTDTQYF. Here is the DNA: TGTGCCAGCAGTAAGACAGGGGTGACAGATACGCAGTATTTT.